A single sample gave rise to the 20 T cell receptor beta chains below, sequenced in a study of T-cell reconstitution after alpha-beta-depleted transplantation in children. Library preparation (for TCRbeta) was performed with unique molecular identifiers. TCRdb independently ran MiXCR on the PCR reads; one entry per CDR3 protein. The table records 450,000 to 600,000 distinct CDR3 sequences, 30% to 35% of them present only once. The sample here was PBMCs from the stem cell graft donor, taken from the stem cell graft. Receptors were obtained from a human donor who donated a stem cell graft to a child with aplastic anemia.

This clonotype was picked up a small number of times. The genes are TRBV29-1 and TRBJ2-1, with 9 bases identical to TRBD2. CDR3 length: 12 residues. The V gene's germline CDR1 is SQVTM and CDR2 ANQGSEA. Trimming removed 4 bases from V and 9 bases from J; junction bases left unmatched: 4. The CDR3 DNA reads TGCAGCGTTGTTAGCGGGAGCGGTGAGCAGTTCTTC. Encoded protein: CSVVSGSGEQFF.

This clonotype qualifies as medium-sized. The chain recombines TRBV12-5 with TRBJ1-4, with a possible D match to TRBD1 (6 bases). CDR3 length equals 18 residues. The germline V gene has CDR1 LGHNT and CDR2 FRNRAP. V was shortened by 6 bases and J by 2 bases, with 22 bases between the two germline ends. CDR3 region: CASGSISQGGGTNEKLFF. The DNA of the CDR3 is TGTGCTAGTGGCAGCATATCACAGGGAGGAGGCACTAATGAAAAACTGTTTTTT.

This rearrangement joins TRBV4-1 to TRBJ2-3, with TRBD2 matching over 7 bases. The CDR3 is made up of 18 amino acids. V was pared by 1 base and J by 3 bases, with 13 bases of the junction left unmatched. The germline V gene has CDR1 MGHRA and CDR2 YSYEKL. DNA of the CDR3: TGCGCCAGCAGCCAAGCCAGGGCGAGCGGGATTGAAACAGATACGCAGTATTTT. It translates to CASSQARASGIETDTQYF.

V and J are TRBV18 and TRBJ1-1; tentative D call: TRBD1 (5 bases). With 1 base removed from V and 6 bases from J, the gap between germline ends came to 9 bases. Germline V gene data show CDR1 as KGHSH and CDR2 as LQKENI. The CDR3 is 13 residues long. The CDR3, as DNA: TGTGCCAGCTCACCACTGGCGGGGGCTGAAGCTTTCTTT. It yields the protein CASSPLAGAEAFF.

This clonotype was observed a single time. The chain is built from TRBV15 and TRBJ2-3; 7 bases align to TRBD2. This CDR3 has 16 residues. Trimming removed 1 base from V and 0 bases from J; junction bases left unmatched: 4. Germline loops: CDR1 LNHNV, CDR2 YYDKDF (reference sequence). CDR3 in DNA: TGTGCCACCAGCAGAGGCGGGAGTCTTAGCACAGATACGCAGTATTTT. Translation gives CATSRGGSLSTDTQYF.

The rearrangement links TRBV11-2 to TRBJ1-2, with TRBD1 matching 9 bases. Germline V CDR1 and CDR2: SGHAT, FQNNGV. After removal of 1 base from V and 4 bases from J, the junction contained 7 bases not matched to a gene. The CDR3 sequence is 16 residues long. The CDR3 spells CASSLAGTGNTYGYTF. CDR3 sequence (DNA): TGTGCCAGCAGCTTAGCGGGGACAGGGAATACCTATGGCTACACCTTC.

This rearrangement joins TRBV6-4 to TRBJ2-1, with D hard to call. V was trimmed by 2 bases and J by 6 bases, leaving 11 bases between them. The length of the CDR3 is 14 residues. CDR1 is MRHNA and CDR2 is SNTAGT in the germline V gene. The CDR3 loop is CASSDGISSNEQFF. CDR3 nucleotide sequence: TGTGCCAGCAGTGACGGTATTAGCAGCAATGAGCAGTTCTTC.

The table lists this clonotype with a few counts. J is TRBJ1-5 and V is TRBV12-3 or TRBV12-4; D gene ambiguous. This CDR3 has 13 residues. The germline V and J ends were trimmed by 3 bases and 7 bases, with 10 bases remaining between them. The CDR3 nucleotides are TGTGCCAGCAGTTTCGGTCGAGAGCAGCCCCAGCATTTT. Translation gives CASSFGREQPQHF.

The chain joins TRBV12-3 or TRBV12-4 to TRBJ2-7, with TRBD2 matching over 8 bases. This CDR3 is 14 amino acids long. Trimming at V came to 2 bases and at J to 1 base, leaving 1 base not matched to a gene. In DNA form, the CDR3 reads TGTGCCAGCAGTTTACTAGCGGGTTCCTACGAGCAGTACTTC. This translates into CASSLLAGSYEQYF.

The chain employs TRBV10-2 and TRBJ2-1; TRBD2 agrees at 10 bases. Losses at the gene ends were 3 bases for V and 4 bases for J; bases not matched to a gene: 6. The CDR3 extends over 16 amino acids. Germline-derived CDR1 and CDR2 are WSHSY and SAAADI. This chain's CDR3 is CASSDWTSGPYNEQFF. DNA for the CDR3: TGCGCCAGCAGTGATTGGACTAGCGGACCTTACAATGAGCAGTTCTTC.

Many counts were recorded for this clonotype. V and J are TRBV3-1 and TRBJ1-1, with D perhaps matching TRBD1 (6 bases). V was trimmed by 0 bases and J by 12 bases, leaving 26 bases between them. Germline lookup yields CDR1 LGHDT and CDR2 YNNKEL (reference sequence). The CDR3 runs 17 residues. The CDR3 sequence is CASSQDMRGLGSGVTFF. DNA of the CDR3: TGTGCCAGCAGCCAAGATATGCGGGGGCTGGGGAGTGGAGTGACTTTCTTT.

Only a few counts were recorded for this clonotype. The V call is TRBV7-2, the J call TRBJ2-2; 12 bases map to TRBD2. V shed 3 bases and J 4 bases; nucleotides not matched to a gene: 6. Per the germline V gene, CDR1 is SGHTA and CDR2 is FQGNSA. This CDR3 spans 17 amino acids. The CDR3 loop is CASSLLAGGPGTGELFF. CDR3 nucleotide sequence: TGTGCCAGCAGCTTGCTAGCGGGAGGGCCCGGCACCGGGGAGCTGTTTTTT.

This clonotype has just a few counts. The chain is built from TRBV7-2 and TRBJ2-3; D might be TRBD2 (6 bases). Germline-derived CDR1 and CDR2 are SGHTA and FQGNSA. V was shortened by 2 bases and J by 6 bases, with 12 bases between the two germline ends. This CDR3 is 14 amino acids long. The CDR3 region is CASSLLREPDTQYF. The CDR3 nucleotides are TGTGCCAGCAGCTTACTCCGGGAGCCCGATACGCAGTATTTT. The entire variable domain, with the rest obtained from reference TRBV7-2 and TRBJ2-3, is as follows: GAGVSQSPSNKVTEKGKDVELRCDPISGHTALYWYRQSLGQGLEFLIYFQGNSAPDKSGLPSDRFSAERTGGSVSTLTIQRTQQEDSAVYLCASSLLREPDTQYFGPGTRLTVL.

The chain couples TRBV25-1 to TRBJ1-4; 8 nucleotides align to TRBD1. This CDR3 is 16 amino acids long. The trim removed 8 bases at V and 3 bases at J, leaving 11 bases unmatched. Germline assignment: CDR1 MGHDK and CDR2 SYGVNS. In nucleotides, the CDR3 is TGTGCCAGCCATGGGACAGGCAGTGACGCTAATGAAAAACTGTTTTTT. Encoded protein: CASHGTGSDANEKLFF.

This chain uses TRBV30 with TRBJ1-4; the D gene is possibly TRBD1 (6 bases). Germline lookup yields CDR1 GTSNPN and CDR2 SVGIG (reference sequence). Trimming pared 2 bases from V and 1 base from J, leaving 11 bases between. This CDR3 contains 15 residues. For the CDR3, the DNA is TGTGCCTGGAGTTCACGCAGGGGAACTAATGAAAAACTGTTTTTT. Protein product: CAWSSRRGTNEKLFF.

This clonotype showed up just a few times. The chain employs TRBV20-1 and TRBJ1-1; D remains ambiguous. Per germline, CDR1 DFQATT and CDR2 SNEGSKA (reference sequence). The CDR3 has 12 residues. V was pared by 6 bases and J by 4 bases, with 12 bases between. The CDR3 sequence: CSARNGGTEAFF. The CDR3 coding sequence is TGCAGTGCGAGAAATGGTGGCACTGAAGCTTTCTTT.

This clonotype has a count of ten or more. The CDR3 bases are TGCAGCGTTGTGCCCGTCGGGAGAGACGAGCAGTACGTC. Amino acid sequence: CSVVPVGRDEQYV. The chain recombines TRBV29-1 with TRBJ2-7, with D possibly TRBD2 on 6 matching bases. Trimming pared 4 bases from V and 5 bases from J, leaving 15 bases between. This CDR3 comprises 13 residues. The germline V gene encodes CDR1 SQVTM and CDR2 ANQGSEA.

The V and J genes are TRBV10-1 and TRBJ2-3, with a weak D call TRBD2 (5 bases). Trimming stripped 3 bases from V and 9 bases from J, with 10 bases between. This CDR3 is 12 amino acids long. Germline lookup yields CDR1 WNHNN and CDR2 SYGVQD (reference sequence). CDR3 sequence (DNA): TGCGCCAGCAGTGATCCCGAGGGAACGCAGTATTTT. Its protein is CASSDPEGTQYF.

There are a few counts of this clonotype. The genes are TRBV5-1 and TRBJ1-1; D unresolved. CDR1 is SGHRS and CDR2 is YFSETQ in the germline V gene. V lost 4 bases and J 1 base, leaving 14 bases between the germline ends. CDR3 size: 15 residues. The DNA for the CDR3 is TGCGCCAGCAGCCCGGCGGTCCCAGGGAACACTGAAGCTTTCTTT. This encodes CASSPAVPGNTEAFF.

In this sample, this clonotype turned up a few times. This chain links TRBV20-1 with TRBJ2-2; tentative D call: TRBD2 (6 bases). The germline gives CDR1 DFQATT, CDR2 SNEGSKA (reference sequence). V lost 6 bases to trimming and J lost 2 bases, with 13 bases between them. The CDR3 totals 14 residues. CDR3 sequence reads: CSAKPGLNTGELFF. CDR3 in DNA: TGCAGTGCCAAGCCGGGACTTAACACCGGGGAGCTGTTTTTT.